This T cell receptor beta chain was captured in a study of control samples from healthy donors and cancer patients. Looked up from germline, CDR1 is SGHDT and CDR2 is YYEEEE. V shed 4 bases, J shed 4 bases, and the junction held 9 bases outside the gene matches. The CDR3 is 16 residues long. This clone was seen a single time. The method was immunoSEQ multiplex PCR; TCRdb's version includes in-frame clones alone and lacks a portion of them. The top ten hold 4% of the sample, which has about 57,000 clones, about 93% seen once. The receptor's source is a man aged 25 to 40 in good health. The sample consisted of blood. V is TRBV5-6 and J is TRBJ2-1, with 9 bases fitting TRBD1. The CDR3 DNA reads TGTGCCAGCAGCCCGGACAGGGGAGAGGTTTACAATGAGCAGTTCTTC. Translation: CASSPDRGEVYNEQFF.